What follows is one T cell receptor beta chain and its context. Method: immunoSEQ multiplex PCR; TCRdb's copy keeps in-frame clones and lacks some. Among 300,000 to 400,000 clones listed, over 80% were seen once. Germline-derived CDR1 and CDR2 are SGHDT and YYEEEE. This CDR3 is 14 amino acids long. The germline V and J ends were trimmed by 4 bases and 7 bases, with 18 bases remaining between them. This entry comes from a study of blood T cell repertoires in COVID-19. The rearrangement joins TRBV5-6 to TRBJ2-7, with D perhaps matching TRBD2 (6 bases). This clonotype was sampled from a man in his thirties or forties who had recovered from COVID-19. What was sequenced was PBMCs or T cells enriched from blood (not recorded which). CDR3 in DNA: TGTGCCAGCAGCCGAGGTGTATTAGCGGATGAGCAGTACTTC. Protein: CASSRGVLADEQYF.